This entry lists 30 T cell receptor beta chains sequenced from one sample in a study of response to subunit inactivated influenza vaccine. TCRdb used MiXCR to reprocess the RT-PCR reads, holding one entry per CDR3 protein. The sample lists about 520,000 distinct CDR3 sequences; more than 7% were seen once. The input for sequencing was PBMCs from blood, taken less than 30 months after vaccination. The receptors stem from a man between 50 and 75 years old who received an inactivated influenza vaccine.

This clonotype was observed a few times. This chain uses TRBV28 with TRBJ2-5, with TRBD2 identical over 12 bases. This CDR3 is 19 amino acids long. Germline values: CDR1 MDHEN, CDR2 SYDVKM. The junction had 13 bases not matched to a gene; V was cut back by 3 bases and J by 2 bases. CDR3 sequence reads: CASSFVPLAGGLDQETQYF. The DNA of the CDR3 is TGTGCCAGCAGTTTTGTCCCACTAGCGGGGGGACTGGATCAAGAGACCCAGTACTTC.

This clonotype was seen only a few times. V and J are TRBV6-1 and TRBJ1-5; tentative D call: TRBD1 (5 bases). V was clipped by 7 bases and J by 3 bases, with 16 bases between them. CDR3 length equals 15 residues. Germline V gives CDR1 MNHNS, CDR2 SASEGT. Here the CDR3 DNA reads TGTGCCAGCATCAGACGGGACGGACTCAATCAGCCCCAGCATTTT. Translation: CASIRRDGLNQPQHF.

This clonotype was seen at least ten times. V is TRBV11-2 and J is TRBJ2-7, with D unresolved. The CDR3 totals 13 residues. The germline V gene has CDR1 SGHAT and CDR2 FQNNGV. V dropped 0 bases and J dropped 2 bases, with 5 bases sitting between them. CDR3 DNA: TGTGCCAGCAGCTTAGAAACAGCCTACGAGCAGTACTTC. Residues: CASSLETAYEQYF. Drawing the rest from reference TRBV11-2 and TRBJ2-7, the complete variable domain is EAGVAQSPRYKIIEKRQSVAFWCNPISGHATLYWYQQILGQGPKLLIQFQNNGVVDDSQLPKDRFSAERLKGVDSTLKIQPAKLEDSAVYLCASSLETAYEQYFGPGTRLTVT.

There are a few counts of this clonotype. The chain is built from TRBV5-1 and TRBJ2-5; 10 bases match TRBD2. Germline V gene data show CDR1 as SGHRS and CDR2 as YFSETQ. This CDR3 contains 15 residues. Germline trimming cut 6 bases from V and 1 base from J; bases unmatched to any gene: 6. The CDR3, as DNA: TGCGCCAGCATGAAAGCTAGCGGGGGCCAAGAGACCCAGTACTTC. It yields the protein CASMKASGGQETQYF.

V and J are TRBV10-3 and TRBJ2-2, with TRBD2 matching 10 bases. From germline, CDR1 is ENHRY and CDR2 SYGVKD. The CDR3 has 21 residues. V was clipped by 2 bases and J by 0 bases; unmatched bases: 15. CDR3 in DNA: TGTGCCATCAGTGAGAGGCCCTATCTAGCGGGAGAGATCTCGAACACCGGGGAGCTGTTTTTT. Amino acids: CAISERPYLAGEISNTGELFF.

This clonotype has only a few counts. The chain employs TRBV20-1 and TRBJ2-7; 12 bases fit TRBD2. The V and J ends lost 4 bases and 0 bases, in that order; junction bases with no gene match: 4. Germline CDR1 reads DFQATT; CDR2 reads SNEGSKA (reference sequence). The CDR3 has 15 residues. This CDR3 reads CSATSSGRASYEQYF. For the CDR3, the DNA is TGCAGTGCTACGTCTAGCGGGAGGGCCTCCTACGAGCAGTACTTC.

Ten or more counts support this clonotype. CDR3: CASSLDGGYTF. DNA for the CDR3: TGCGCCAGCAGCTTGGATGGTGGCTACACCTTC. The V call is TRBV5-1, the J call TRBJ1-2; D is unresolved. The CDR3 spans 11 residues. Trimming took off 0 bases at V and 7 bases at J, with 4 bases between the two ends. CDR1 and CDR2 (germline): SGHRS, YFSETQ.

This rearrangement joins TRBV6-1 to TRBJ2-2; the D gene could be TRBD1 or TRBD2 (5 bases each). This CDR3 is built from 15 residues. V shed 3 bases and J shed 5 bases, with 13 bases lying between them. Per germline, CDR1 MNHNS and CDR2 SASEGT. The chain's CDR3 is CASSDTVEGTGELFF. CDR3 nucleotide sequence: TGTGCCAGCAGTGACACAGTCGAGGGGACCGGGGAGCTGTTTTTT.

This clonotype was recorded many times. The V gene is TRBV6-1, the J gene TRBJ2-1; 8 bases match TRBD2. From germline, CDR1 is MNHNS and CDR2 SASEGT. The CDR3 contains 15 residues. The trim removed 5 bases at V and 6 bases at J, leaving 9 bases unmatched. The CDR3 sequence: CASSPTSANFNEQFF. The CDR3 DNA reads TGTGCCAGCAGTCCGACTAGCGCCAATTTCAATGAGCAGTTCTTC.

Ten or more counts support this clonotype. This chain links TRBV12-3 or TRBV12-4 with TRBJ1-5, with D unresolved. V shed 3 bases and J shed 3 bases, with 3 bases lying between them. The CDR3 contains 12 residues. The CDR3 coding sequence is TGTGCCAGCAGTTTTCTCAATCAGCCCCAGCATTTT. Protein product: CASSFLNQPQHF.

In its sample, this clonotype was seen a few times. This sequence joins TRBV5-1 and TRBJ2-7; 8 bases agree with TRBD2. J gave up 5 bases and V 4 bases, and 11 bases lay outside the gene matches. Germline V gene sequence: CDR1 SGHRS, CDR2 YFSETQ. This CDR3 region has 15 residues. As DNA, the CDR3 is TGCGCCAGCAGCCAAAGGGCAGCGGGGGACGACGAGCAGTACTTC. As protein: CASSQRAAGDDEQYF.

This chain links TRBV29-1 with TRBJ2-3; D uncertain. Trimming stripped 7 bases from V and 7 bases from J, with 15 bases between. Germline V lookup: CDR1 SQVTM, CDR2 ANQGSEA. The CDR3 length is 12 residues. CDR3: CSDVGSRYTQYF. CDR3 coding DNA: TGCAGCGACGTGGGCAGTAGATATACGCAGTATTTT.

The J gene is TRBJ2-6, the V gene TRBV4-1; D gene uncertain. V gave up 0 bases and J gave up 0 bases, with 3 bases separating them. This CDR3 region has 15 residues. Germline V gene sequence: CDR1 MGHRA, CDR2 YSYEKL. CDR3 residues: CASSQDPSGANVLTF. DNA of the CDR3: TGCGCCAGCAGCCAAGATCCCTCTGGGGCCAACGTCCTGACTTTC.

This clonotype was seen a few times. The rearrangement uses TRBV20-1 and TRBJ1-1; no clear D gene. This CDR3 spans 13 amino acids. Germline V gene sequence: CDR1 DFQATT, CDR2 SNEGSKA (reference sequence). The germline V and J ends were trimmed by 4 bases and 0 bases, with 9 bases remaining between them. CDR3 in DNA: TGCAGTGCTAAATCATGGATGAACACTGAAGCTTTCTTT. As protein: CSAKSWMNTEAFF.

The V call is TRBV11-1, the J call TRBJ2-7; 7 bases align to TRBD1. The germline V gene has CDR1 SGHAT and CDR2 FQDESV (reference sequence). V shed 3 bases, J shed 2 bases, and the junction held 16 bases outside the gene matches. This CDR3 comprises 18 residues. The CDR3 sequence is CASSFRTGLSDRPYEQYF. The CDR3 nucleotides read TGTGCCAGCAGCTTCCGGACAGGCCTATCTGACCGCCCCTACGAGCAGTACTTC.

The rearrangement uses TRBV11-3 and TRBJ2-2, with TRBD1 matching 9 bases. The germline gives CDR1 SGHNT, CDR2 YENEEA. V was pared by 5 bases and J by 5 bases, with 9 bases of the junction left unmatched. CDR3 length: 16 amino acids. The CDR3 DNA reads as TGTGCCAGCAGCCGAGCTGGGACAGGGTTTACCGGGGAGCTGTTTTTT. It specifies CASSRAGTGFTGELFF.

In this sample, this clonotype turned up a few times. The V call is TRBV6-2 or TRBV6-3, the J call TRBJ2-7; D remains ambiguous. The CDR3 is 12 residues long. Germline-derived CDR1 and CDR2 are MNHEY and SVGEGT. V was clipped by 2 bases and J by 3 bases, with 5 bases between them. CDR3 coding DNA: TGTGCCAGCAGTTACGCAGGCTACGAGCAGTACTTC. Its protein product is CASSYAGYEQYF.

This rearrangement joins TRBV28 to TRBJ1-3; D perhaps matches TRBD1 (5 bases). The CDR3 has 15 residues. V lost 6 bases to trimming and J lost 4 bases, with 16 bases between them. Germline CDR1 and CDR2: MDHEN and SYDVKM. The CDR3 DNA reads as TGTGCCAGCAGCCGCGGGGGGAATTACGGAAACACCATATATTTT. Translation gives CASSRGGNYGNTIYF.

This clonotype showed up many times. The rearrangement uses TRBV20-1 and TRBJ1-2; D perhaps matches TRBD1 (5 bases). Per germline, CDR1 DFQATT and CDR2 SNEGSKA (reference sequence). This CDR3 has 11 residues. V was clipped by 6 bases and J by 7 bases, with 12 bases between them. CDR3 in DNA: TGCAGTGCCAGGGCAGGCGCTGGCTACACCTTC. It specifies CSARAGAGYTF.

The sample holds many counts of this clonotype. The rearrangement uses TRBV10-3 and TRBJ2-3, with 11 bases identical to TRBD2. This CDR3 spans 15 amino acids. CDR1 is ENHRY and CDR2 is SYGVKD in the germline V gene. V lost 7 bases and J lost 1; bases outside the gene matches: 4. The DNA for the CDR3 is TGTGCCATCACCTCGGGACTAGCGGGCACAGATACGCAGTATTTT. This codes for CAITSGLAGTDTQYF.

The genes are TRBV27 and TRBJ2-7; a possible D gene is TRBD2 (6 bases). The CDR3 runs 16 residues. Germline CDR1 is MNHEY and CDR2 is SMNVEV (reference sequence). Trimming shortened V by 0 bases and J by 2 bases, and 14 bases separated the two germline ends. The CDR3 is CASSLSNSGVPYEQYF. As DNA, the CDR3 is TGTGCCAGCAGTTTATCCAACTCGGGGGTCCCCTACGAGCAGTACTTC.

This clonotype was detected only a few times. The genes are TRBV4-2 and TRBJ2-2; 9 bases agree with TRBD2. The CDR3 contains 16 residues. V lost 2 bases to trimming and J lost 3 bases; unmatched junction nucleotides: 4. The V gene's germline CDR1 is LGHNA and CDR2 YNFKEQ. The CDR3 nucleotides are TGTGCCAGCAGCCAAATAGCGGGAGCGGACACCGGGGAGCTGTTTTTT. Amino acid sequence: CASSQIAGADTGELFF.

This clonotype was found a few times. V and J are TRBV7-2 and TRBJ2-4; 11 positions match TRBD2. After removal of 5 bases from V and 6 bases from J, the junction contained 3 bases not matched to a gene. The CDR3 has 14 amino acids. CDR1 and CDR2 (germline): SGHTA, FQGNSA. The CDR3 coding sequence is TGTGCCAGCAGCCGCACTAGCGGGGGAAACATTCAGTACTTC. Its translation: CASSRTSGGNIQYF. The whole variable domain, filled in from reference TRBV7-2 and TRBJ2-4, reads GAGVSQSPSNKVTEKGKDVELRCDPISGHTALYWYRQSLGQGLEFLIYFQGNSAPDKSGLPSDRFSAERTGGSVSTLTIQRTQQEDSAVYLCASSRTSGGNIQYFGAGTRLSVL.

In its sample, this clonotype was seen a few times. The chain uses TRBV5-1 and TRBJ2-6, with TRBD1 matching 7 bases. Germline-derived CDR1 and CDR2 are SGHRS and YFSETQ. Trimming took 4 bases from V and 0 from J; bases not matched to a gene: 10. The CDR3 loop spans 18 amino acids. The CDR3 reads CASSPDRSMRSGANVLTF. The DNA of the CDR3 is TGCGCCAGCAGCCCGGACAGGTCGATGCGCTCTGGGGCCAACGTCCTGACTTTC.

The CDR3 here is CASSQVQANTEAFF. CDR3 DNA sequence: TGCGCCAGCAGCCAAGTCCAGGCGAACACTGAAGCTTTCTTT. This chain uses TRBV4-3 with TRBJ1-1; D call uncertain. V was trimmed by 1 base and J by 1 base, leaving 7 bases between them. CDR1 and CDR2 from the germline V gene are LGHNA and YSLEER. The CDR3 has 14 residues.

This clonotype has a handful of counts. CDR3 coding DNA: TGTGCCAGCAGCTTGGTCAGCAGCAATCAGCCCCAGCATTTT. Translating gives CASSLVSSNQPQHF. The chain has TRBV5-6 and TRBJ1-5; D uncertain. The CDR3 sequence is 14 residues long. Deletions cut 0 bases from V and 1 base from J, with 5 bases between. Germline CDR1 SGHDT, CDR2 YYEEEE.

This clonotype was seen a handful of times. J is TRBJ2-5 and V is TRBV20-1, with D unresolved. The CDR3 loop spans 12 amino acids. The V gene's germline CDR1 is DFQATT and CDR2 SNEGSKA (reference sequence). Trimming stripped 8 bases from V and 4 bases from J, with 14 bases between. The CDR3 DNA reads TGCAGTCCCCATCGAGCGCTAGAGACCCAGTACTTC. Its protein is CSPHRALETQYF.

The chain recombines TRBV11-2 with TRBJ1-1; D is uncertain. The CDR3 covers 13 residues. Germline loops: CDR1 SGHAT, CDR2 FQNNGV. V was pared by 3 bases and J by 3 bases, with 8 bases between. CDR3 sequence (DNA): TGTGCCAGCAGCTTGGGCAGCCACACTGAAGCTTTCTTT. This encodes CASSLGSHTEAFF.

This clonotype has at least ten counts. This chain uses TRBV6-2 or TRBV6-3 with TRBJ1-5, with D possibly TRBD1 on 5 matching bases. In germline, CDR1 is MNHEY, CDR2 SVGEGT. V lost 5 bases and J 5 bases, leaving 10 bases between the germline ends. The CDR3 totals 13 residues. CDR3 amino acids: CASSPDRYQPQHF. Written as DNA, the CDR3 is TGTGCCAGCAGTCCCGACAGATATCAGCCCCAGCATTTT.

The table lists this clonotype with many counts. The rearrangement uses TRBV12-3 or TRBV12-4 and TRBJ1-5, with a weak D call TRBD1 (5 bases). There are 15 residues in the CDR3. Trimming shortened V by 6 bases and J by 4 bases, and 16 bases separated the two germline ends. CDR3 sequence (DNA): TGTGCCAGCAGCTATGAGCCAGGGAGAAATCAGCCCCAGCATTTT. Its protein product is CASSYEPGRNQPQHF.